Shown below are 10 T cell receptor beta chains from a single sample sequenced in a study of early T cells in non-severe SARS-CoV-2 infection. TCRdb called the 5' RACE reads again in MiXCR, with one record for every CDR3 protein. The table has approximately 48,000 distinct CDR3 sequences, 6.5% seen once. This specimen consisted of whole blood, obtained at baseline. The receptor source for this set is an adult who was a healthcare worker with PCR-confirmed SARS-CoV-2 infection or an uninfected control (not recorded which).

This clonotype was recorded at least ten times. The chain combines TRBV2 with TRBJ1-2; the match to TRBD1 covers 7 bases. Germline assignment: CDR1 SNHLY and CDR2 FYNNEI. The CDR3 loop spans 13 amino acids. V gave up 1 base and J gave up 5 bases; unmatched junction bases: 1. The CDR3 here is CASSEGRGYGYTF. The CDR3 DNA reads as TGTGCCAGCAGTGAAGGCAGGGGGTATGGCTACACCTTC.

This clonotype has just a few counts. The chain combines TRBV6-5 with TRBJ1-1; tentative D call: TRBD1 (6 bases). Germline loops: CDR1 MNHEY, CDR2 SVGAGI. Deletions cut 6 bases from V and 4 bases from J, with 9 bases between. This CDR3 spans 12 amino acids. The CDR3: CASRRGGTEAFF. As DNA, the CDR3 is TGTGCCAGCAGGAGGGGGGGCACTGAAGCTTTCTTT.

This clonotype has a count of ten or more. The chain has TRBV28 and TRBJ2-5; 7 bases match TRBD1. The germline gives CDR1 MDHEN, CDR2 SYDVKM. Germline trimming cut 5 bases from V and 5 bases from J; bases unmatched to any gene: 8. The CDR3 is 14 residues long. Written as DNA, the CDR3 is TGTGCCAGCAGTAAAGGACAGGAGTCGGAGACCCAGTACTTC. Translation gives CASSKGQESETQYF. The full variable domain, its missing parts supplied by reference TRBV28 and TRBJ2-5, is DVKVTQSSRYLVKRTGEKVFLECVQDMDHENMFWYRQDPGLGLRLIYFSYDVKMKEKGDIPEGYSVSREKKERFSLILESASTNQTSMYLCASSKGQESETQYFGPGTRLLVL.

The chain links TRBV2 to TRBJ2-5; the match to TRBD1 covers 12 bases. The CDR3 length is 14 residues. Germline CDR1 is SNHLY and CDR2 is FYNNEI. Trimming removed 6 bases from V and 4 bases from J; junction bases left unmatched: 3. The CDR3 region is CASRRDRGRETQYF. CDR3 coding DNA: TGTGCCAGCAGGCGGGACAGGGGGCGAGAGACCCAGTACTTC.

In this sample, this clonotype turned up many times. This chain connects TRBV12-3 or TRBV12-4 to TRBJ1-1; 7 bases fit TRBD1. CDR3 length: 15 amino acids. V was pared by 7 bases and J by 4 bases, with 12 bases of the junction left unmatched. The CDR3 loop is CASTQGQRGSTEAFF. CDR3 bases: TGTGCCAGCACCCAGGGACAGAGGGGAAGCACTGAAGCTTTCTTT.

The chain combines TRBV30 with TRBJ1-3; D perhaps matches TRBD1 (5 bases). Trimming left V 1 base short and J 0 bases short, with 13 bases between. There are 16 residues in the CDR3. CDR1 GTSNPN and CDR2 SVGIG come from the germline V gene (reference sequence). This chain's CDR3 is CAWSGAGAVSGNTIYF. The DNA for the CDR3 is TGTGCCTGGAGTGGGGCCGGGGCCGTCTCTGGAAACACCATATATTTT.

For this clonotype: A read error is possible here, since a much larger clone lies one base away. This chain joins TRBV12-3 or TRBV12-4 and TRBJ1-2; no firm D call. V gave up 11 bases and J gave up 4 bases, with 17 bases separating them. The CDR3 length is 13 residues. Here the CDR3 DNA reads TGTGCCGGCATGCCGACCGGGCCCTATGGCTACACCTTC. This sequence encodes CAGMPTGPYGYTF.

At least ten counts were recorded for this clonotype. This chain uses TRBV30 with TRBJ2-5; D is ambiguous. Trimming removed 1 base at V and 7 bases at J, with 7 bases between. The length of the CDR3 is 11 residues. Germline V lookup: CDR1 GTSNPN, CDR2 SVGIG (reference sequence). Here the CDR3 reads CAWSALLTQYF. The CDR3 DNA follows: TGTGCCTGGAGTGCCCTTCTGACCCAGTACTTC.

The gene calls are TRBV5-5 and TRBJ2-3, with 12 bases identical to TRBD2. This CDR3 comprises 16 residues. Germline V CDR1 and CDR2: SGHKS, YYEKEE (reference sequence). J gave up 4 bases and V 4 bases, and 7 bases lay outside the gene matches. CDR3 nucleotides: TGTGCCAGCAGCCCCCTAGCGGGGGGGATAGCAGATACGCAGTATTTT. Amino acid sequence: CASSPLAGGIADTQYF.

As DNA, the CDR3 is TGTGCCAGCAGCTTCCGGCAGGGTGACGGGCAGTACTTC. Amino acids: CASSFRQGDGQYF. The V and J genes are TRBV5-6 and TRBJ2-7; a possible D gene is TRBD1 (5 bases). The CDR3 extends over 13 amino acids. Trimming cost V 2 bases and J 9 bases, with 15 bases left between them. The germline gives CDR1 SGHDT, CDR2 YYEEEE.